These T cell receptor beta chains were read from a single sample in a study of a mutant IDH1 vaccine in newly diagnosed glioma. No antigen has been identified for these receptors. Clones were read by immunoSEQ multiplex PCR, and TCRdb kept only the in-frame ones, dropping some. The data contain 60,000 to 65,000 clones, 75% to 90% of them seen just once; the ten biggest clones take up 3.8%. Sequencing used PBMCs, obtained from a glioma patient whose treatment included an IDH1 peptide vaccine. The source of these receptors is a man younger than 45 with glioma. Each CDR3 is given with its conserved first and last residue. D genes are given only for firm matches. Clone size is shown for a subset of rows, as once, few, many or a class of expanded clone.

clone_size: .
j_call: TRBJ1-2
v_call: TRBV6-5
d_call: .
cdr3_nt: TGTGCCAGCAGTGGCCTTTCTGGGCCGGATGGCTACACCTTC
cdr3_aa: CASSGLSGPDGYTF

clone_size: .
j_call: TRBJ2-7
v_call: TRBV29-1
d_call: .
cdr3_nt: TGCAGCGTTGTAATAGGGACTTATTCCTCCGAGCAGTACTTC
cdr3_aa: CSVVIGTYSSEQYF

clone_size: .
j_call: TRBJ1-6
v_call: TRBV27
d_call: .
cdr3_nt: TGTGCCAGCCTAGGAGGGGACAATTCACCCCTCCACTTT
cdr3_aa: CASLGGDNSPLHF

clone_size: .
j_call: TRBJ1-1
v_call: TRBV20-1
d_call: .
cdr3_nt: TGCAGTGCTCAGGAGAACACTGAAGCTTTCTTT
cdr3_aa: CSAQENTEAFF

clone_size: .
j_call: TRBJ2-7
v_call: TRBV7-2
d_call: .
cdr3_nt: TGTGCCAGCAGCTTTTCAGCTTACGAGCAGTACTTC
cdr3_aa: CASSFSAYEQYF

clone_size: .
j_call: TRBJ2-7
v_call: TRBV5-1
d_call: TRBD1
cdr3_nt: TGCGCCAGCGAGCCCGGGACAGGGCTATACGAGCAGTACTTC
cdr3_aa: CASEPGTGLYEQYF

clone_size: .
j_call: TRBJ2-7
v_call: TRBV6-5
d_call: TRBD1
cdr3_nt: TGTGCCAGCAGTTACGGGACAGGAATTGAGCAGTACTTC
cdr3_aa: CASSYGTGIEQYF

clone_size: .
j_call: TRBJ2-7
v_call: TRBV2
d_call: TRBD1
cdr3_nt: TGTGCCAGCAGGCGGCAGGGGGCGCGGGAGCAGTACTTC
cdr3_aa: CASRRQGAREQYF

clone_size: .
j_call: TRBJ1-5
v_call: TRBV5-1
d_call: .
cdr3_nt: TGCGCCAGCAGCTTGGCCCCAGGGACTCAGCCCCAGCATTTT
cdr3_aa: CASSLAPGTQPQHF

clone_size: few
j_call: TRBJ2-3
v_call: TRBV11-2
d_call: TRBD1
cdr3_nt: TGTGCCAGCAGCTTAGGCCGGGTAATGGACAGGGGTGCAGATACGCAGTATTTT
cdr3_aa: CASSLGRVMDRGADTQYF

clone_size: .
j_call: TRBJ2-4
v_call: TRBV2
d_call: TRBD1
cdr3_nt: TGTGCCAGCAGCCCCGGGACAGGGAAGAACATTCAGTACTTC
cdr3_aa: CASSPGTGKNIQYF

clone_size: .
j_call: TRBJ1-1
v_call: TRBV10-3
d_call: .
cdr3_nt: TGTGCCATCAGTGAGGTCAGCCTGAACACTGAAGCTTTCTTT
cdr3_aa: CAISEVSLNTEAFF

clone_size: .
j_call: TRBJ1-5
v_call: TRBV19
d_call: .
cdr3_nt: TGTGCCAGTAAAAACCATCCGGGCAAACAGGGACAGCCCCAGCATTTT
cdr3_aa: CASKNHPGKQGQPQHF

clone_size: .
j_call: TRBJ1-2
v_call: TRBV6-1
d_call: .
cdr3_nt: TGTGCCAGCAGGCCGGGACTGAGAGATGGCTACACCTTC
cdr3_aa: CASRPGLRDGYTF

clone_size: .
j_call: TRBJ2-4
v_call: TRBV7-6
d_call: .
cdr3_nt: TGTGCCAGCAGCTCACCTTACGGGGGAGACAAAAACATTCAGTACTTC
cdr3_aa: CASSSPYGGDKNIQYF

clone_size: .
j_call: TRBJ1-2
v_call: TRBV6-5
d_call: TRBD1
cdr3_nt: TGTGCCAGCAGTTACTCCGGGGACAGTGGGGGCTATGGCTACACCTTC
cdr3_aa: CASSYSGDSGGYGYTF

clone_size: .
j_call: TRBJ1-2
v_call: TRBV29-1
d_call: TRBD1
cdr3_nt: TGCAGCGTTGAAGACAGGGGGTCCTATGGCTACACCTTC
cdr3_aa: CSVEDRGSYGYTF

clone_size: .
j_call: TRBJ2-7
v_call: TRBV6-5
d_call: .
cdr3_nt: TGTGCCAGCAGTTTCGGGACAGCGGGCGAGCAGTACTTC
cdr3_aa: CASSFGTAGEQYF

clone_size: once
j_call: TRBJ2-7
v_call: TRBV18
d_call: TRBD1
cdr3_nt: TGTGCCAGCTCACCGCCCGGGACAGGGGGTTTATCCGAGCAGTACTTC
cdr3_aa: CASSPPGTGGLSEQYF

clone_size: .
j_call: TRBJ2-1
v_call: TRBV5-1
d_call: .
cdr3_nt: TGCGCCAGCAGGTCTACCGCGGTCATTCCTACGGATGAGCAGTTCTTC
cdr3_aa: CASRSTAVIPTDEQFF

clone_size: .
j_call: TRBJ1-1
v_call: TRBV14
d_call: .
cdr3_nt: TGTGCCAGCAGCAAATTTAACACTGAAGCTTTCTTT
cdr3_aa: CASSKFNTEAFF

clone_size: once
j_call: TRBJ1-6
v_call: TRBV4-1
d_call: .
cdr3_nt: TGCGCCAGCAGCCTGACCGCCGATAATTCACCCCTCCACTTT
cdr3_aa: CASSLTADNSPLHF

clone_size: .
j_call: TRBJ2-7
v_call: TRBV7-6
d_call: .
cdr3_nt: TGTGCCAGCAGCTTGCATCCCTCCAGGGGATACTCCTACGAGCAGTACTTC
cdr3_aa: CASSLHPSRGYSYEQYF

clone_size: .
j_call: TRBJ2-5
v_call: TRBV7-9
d_call: TRBD1
cdr3_nt: TGTGCCAGCACCCCCCGAGGACAGGAAGAAGAGACCCAGTACTTC
cdr3_aa: CASTPRGQEEETQYF

clone_size: .
j_call: TRBJ2-2
v_call: TRBV5-1
d_call: TRBD1
cdr3_nt: TGCGCCAGCAGCATAATACCCGGGACAGGGGGCTCCGGGGAGCTGTTTTTT
cdr3_aa: CASSIIPGTGGSGELFF

clone_size: .
j_call: TRBJ1-1
v_call: TRBV5-1
d_call: TRBD1
cdr3_nt: TGCGCCAGCAGCTTGCAAACCTCGGGACAGGAAGCTTTCTTT
cdr3_aa: CASSLQTSGQEAFF

clone_size: .
j_call: TRBJ1-3
v_call: TRBV4-1
d_call: .
cdr3_nt: TGCGCCAGCAGCCAGGTGTTCAGCTCTGGAAACACCATATATTTT
cdr3_aa: CASSQVFSSGNTIYF

clone_size: .
j_call: TRBJ2-5
v_call: TRBV19
d_call: .
cdr3_nt: TGTGCCAGTAAGGTCCAGGTCGGAGAGACCCAGTACTTC
cdr3_aa: CASKVQVGETQYF

clone_size: .
j_call: TRBJ1-1
v_call: TRBV27
d_call: .
cdr3_nt: TGTGCCAGCAGTTTATCAAGGGTTGCCAACACTGAAGCTTTCTTT
cdr3_aa: CASSLSRVANTEAFF

clone_size: once
j_call: TRBJ2-7
v_call: TRBV13
d_call: TRBD1
cdr3_nt: TGTGCCAGCAGCTTATTGAGACAGGGTTCTAACGAGCAGTACTTC
cdr3_aa: CASSLLRQGSNEQYF

clone_size: .
j_call: TRBJ2-3
v_call: TRBV7-9
d_call: .
cdr3_nt: TGTGCCAGCACCTCCGGGAGCACAGATACGCAGTATTTT
cdr3_aa: CASTSGSTDTQYF

clone_size: .
j_call: TRBJ2-7
v_call: TRBV5-1
d_call: TRBD1
cdr3_nt: TGCGCCAGCAGCTTGGGCGGACAGGGGGACGAGCAGTACTTC
cdr3_aa: CASSLGGQGDEQYF

clone_size: .
j_call: TRBJ2-3
v_call: TRBV18
d_call: .
cdr3_nt: TGTGCCAGCGTAAGGGCCCCGGGACCCTCCACAGATACGCAGTATTTT
cdr3_aa: CASVRAPGPSTDTQYF

clone_size: .
j_call: TRBJ2-2
v_call: TRBV6-5
d_call: TRBD2
cdr3_nt: TGTGCCAGCAGTTACTCGCTAGCGGGGTATACCGGGGAGCTGTTTTTT
cdr3_aa: CASSYSLAGYTGELFF

clone_size: .
j_call: TRBJ2-7
v_call: TRBV10-2
d_call: TRBD2
cdr3_nt: TGCGCCAGCGCCAAGCGGGGGAAGAACGAGCAGTACTTC
cdr3_aa: CASAKRGKNEQYF

clone_size: .
j_call: TRBJ2-5
v_call: TRBV2
d_call: .
cdr3_nt: TGTGCCAGCAGTGGTCGGGGGGCTGAGACCCAGTACTTC
cdr3_aa: CASSGRGAETQYF

clone_size: .
j_call: TRBJ2-7
v_call: TRBV10-3
d_call: TRBD1
cdr3_nt: TGTGCCATCAGTCAGACTCGGACAGGGACGTGGGTTGTGGAGCAGTACTTC
cdr3_aa: CAISQTRTGTWVVEQYF

clone_size: once
j_call: TRBJ1-1
v_call: TRBV27
d_call: .
cdr3_nt: TGTGCCAGCGAGGGGACAGAAGCTTTCTTT
cdr3_aa: CASEGTEAFF

clone_size: .
j_call: TRBJ2-7
v_call: TRBV5-6
d_call: .
cdr3_nt: TGTGCCAGCAGCTTGGCCGCAGGGTGGGGTGACTACGAGCAGTACTTC
cdr3_aa: CASSLAAGWGDYEQYF

clone_size: .
j_call: TRBJ1-3
v_call: TRBV5-1
d_call: .
cdr3_nt: TGCGCCAGCAGCTTGGTTCCGGGAAAGTACTCTGGAAACACCATATATTTT
cdr3_aa: CASSLVPGKYSGNTIYF

clone_size: few
j_call: TRBJ1-2
v_call: TRBV5-4
d_call: .
cdr3_nt: TGTGCCAGCAGCCCAGGGTATGGCTACACCTTC
cdr3_aa: CASSPGYGYTF

clone_size: .
j_call: TRBJ1-2
v_call: TRBV27
d_call: .
cdr3_nt: TGTGCCAGCAGTGGGACCGCGGCCTATGGCTACACCTTC
cdr3_aa: CASSGTAAYGYTF

clone_size: few
j_call: TRBJ2-2
v_call: TRBV15
d_call: TRBD2
cdr3_nt: TGTGCCACCAGCAGAGGAGGGAGGGCCACCGGGGAGCTGTTTTTT
cdr3_aa: CATSRGGRATGELFF

clone_size: .
j_call: TRBJ2-2
v_call: TRBV5-6
d_call: TRBD1
cdr3_nt: TGTGCCAGCAGCGGGACAGTAACCGGGGAGCTGTTTTTT
cdr3_aa: CASSGTVTGELFF

clone_size: .
j_call: TRBJ1-6
v_call: TRBV9
d_call: .
cdr3_nt: TGTGCCAGCAGCGTGGACAAGATCCCCTATAATTCACCCCTCCACTTT
cdr3_aa: CASSVDKIPYNSPLHF

clone_size: .
j_call: TRBJ1-4
v_call: TRBV4-1
d_call: .
cdr3_nt: TGCGCCAGCAGCCCACATGAGGGGGTCCCAACTAATGAAAAACTGTTTTTT
cdr3_aa: CASSPHEGVPTNEKLFF

clone_size: .
j_call: TRBJ2-7
v_call: TRBV7-9
d_call: .
cdr3_nt: TGTGCCAGCAGCTTTCTTAGCCCTTACGAGCAGTACTTC
cdr3_aa: CASSFLSPYEQYF

clone_size: .
j_call: TRBJ2-2
v_call: TRBV7-9
d_call: TRBD1
cdr3_nt: TGTGCCAGCAGCCGGACAGGGGGCAACACCGGGGAGCTGTTTTTT
cdr3_aa: CASSRTGGNTGELFF

clone_size: .
j_call: TRBJ1-4
v_call: TRBV5-4
d_call: .
cdr3_nt: TGTGCCAGCAGCTTGTCCGGACAGCTGAATAATGAAAAACTGTTTTTT
cdr3_aa: CASSLSGQLNNEKLFF

clone_size: .
j_call: TRBJ2-7
v_call: TRBV6-1
d_call: TRBD2
cdr3_nt: TGTGCCAGCAGTGAAGCGCGGACTAGCCTTTACGAGCAGTACTTC
cdr3_aa: CASSEARTSLYEQYF

clone_size: .
j_call: TRBJ1-5
v_call: TRBV28
d_call: .
cdr3_nt: TGTGCCAGCAGTTTAGTATATAACCCAAGCAATCAGCCCCAGCATTTT
cdr3_aa: CASSLVYNPSNQPQHF

clone_size: .
j_call: TRBJ1-3
v_call: TRBV6-1
d_call: .
cdr3_nt: TGTGCCAGCGCGTTTAGCGGGAGCTCTGGAAACACCATATATTTT
cdr3_aa: CASAFSGSSGNTIYF

clone_size: .
j_call: TRBJ2-1
v_call: TRBV28
d_call: .
cdr3_nt: TGTGCCAGCAGTTTGGGACAACCTAGGGGTGAGCAGTTCTTC
cdr3_aa: CASSLGQPRGEQFF

clone_size: .
j_call: TRBJ1-1
v_call: TRBV5-4
d_call: TRBD1
cdr3_nt: TGTGCCAGCAGCCAAGGGGACAGGCGCACTGAAGCTTTCTTT
cdr3_aa: CASSQGDRRTEAFF

clone_size: .
j_call: TRBJ2-5
v_call: TRBV7-9
d_call: TRBD1
cdr3_nt: TGTGCCAACTTAGGACAGGATCAAGAGACCCAGTACTTC
cdr3_aa: CANLGQDQETQYF

clone_size: few
j_call: TRBJ2-6
v_call: TRBV7-9
d_call: .
cdr3_nt: TGTGCCAGCAGCCTCAGGGTAGCTGGGGCCAACGTCCTGACTTTC
cdr3_aa: CASSLRVAGANVLTF